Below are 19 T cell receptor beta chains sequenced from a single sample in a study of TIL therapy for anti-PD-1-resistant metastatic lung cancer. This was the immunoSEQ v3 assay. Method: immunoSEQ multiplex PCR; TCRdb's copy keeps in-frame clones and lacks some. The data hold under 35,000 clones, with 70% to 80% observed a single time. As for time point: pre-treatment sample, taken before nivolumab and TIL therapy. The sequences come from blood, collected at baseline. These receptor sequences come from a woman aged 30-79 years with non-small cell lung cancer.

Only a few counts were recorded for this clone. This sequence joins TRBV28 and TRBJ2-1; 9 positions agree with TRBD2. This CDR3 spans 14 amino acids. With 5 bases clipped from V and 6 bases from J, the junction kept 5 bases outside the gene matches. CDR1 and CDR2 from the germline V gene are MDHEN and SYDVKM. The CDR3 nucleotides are TGTGCCAGCAGTGCGGCGGGAGGGAGCAATGAGCAGTTCTTC. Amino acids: CASSAAGGSNEQFF.

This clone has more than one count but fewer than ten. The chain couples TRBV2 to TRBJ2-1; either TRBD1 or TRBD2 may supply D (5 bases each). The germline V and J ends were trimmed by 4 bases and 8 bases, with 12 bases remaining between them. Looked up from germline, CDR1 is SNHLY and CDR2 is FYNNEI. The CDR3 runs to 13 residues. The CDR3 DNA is TGTGCCAGCAGTGCCACGGGGCGCGATGAGCAGTTCTTC. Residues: CASSATGRDEQFF. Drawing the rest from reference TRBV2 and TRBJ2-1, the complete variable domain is EPEVTQTPSHQVTQMGQEVILRCVPISNHLYFYWYRQILGQKVEFLVSFYNNEISEKSEIFDDQFSVERPDGSNFTLKIRSTKLEDSAMYFCASSATGRDEQFFGPGTRLTVL.

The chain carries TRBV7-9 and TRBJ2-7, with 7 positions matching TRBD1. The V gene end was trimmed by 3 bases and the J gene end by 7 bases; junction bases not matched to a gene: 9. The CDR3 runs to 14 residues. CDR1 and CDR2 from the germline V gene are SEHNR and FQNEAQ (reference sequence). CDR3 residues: CASSFTGQAREQYF. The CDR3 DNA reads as TGTGCCAGCAGCTTTACCGGACAGGCGCGGGAGCAGTACTTC.

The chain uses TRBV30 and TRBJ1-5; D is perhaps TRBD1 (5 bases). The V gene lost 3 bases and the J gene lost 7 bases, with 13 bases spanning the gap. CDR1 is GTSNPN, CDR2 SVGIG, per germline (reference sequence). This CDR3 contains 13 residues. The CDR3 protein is CAWSREGQQPQHF. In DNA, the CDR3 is TGTGCCTGGAGCAGGGAGGGGCAACAGCCCCAGCATTTT.

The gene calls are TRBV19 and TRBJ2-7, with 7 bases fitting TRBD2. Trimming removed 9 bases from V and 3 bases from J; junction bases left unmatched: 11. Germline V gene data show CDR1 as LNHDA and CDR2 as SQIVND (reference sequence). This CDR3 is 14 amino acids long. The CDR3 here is CARTNGLEIYEQYF. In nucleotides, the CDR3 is TGTGCCAGGACCAACGGACTAGAAATCTACGAGCAGTACTTC.

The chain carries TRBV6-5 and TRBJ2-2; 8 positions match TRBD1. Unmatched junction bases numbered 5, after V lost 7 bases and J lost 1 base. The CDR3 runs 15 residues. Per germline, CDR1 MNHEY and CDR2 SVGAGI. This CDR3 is CASTKDRGNTGELFF. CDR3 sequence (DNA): TGTGCCAGCACCAAAGACAGGGGGAACACCGGGGAGCTGTTTTTT.

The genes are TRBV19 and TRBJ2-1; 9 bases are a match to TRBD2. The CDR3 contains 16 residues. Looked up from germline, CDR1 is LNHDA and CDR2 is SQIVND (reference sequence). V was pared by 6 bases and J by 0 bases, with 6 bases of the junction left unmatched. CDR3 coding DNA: TGTGCCAGTAGAGATAGCGGGGGCAGCTCCTACAATGAGCAGTTCTTC. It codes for CASRDSGGSSYNEQFF.

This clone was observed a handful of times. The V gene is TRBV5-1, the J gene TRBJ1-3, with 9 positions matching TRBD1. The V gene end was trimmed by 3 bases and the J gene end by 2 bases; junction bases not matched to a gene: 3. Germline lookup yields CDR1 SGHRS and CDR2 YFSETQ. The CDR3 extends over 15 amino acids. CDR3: CASSSGTGTGNTIYF. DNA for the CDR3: TGCGCCAGCAGCTCAGGGACAGGGACTGGAAACACCATATATTTT. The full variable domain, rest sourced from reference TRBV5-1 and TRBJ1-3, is KAGVTQTPRYLIKTRGQQVTLSCSPISGHRSVSWYQQTPGQGLQFLFEYFSETQRNKGNFPGRFSGRQFSNSRSEMNVSTLELGDSALYLCASSSGTGTGNTIYFGEGSWLTVV.

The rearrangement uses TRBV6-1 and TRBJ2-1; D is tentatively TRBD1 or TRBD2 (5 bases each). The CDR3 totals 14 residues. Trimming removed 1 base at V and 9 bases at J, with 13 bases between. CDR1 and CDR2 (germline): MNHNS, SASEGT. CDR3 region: CASSEGGWLSEQFF. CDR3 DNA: TGTGCCAGCAGTGAAGGGGGGTGGCTGAGTGAGCAGTTCTTC.

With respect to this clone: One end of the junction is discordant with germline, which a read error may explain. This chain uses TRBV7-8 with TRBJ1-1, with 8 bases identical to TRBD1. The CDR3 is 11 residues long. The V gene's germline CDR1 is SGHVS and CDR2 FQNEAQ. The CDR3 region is CASSRRTGTFF. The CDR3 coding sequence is TGTGCCAGCAGCCGGCGGACAGGGACTTTTTTT.

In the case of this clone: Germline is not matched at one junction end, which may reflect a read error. This CDR3 reads CASSSAGGLHF. CDR3 nucleotides: TGTGCCAGCAGCTCGGCGGGTGGACTGCACTTC. The rearrangement uses TRBV7-9 and TRBJ1-2; no clear D gene. This CDR3 is built from 11 residues. Germline-derived CDR1 and CDR2 are SEHNR and FQNEAQ (reference sequence).

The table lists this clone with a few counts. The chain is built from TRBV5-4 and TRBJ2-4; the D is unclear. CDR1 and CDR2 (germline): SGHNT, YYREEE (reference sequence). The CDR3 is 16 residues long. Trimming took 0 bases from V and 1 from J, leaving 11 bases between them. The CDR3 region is CASSLASERAKNIQYF. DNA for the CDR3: TGTGCCAGCAGCTTGGCCTCAGAGAGGGCCAAAAACATTCAGTACTTC. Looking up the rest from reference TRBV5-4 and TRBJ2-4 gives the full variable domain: ETGVTQSPTHLIKTRGQQVTLRCSSQSGHNTVSWYQQALGQGPQFIFQYYREEENGRGNFPPRFSGLQFPNYSSELNVNALELDDSALYLCASSLASERAKNIQYFGAGTRLSVL.

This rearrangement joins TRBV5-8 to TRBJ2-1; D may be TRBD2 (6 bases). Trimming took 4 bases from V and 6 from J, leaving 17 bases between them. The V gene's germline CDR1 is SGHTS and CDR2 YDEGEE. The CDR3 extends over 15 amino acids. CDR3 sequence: CASSGGFYSRNEQFF. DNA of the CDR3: TGTGCCAGCAGCGGGGGGTTCTACTCTCGCAATGAGCAGTTCTTC.

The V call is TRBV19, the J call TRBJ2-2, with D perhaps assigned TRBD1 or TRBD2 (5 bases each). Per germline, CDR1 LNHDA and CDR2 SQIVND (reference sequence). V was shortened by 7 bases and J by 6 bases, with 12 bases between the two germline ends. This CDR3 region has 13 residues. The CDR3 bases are TGTGCCAGTATGACTGTGGGGGCCGGGGAGCTGTTTTTT. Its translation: CASMTVGAGELFF.

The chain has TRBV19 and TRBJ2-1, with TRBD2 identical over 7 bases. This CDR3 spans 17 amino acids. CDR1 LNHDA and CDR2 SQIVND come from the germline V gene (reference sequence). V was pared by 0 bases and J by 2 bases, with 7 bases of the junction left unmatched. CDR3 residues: CASSIDVASGAYNEQFF. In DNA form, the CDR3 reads TGTGCCAGTAGTATAGATGTCGCTAGCGGAGCCTACAATGAGCAGTTCTTC.

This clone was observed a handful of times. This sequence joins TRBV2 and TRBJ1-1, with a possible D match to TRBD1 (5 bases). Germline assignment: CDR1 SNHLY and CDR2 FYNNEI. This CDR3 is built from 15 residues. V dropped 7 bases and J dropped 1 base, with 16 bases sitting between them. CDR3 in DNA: TGTGCCAGCATGCCCAGATCCGGGGGGAACACTGAAGCTTTCTTT. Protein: CASMPRSGGNTEAFF.

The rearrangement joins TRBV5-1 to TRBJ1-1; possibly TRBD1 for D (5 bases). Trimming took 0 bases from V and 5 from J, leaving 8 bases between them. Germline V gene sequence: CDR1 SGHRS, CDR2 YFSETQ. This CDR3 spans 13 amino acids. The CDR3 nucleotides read TGCGCCAGCAGCTTGGAGCGGGGGACTGAAGCTTTCTTT. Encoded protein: CASSLERGTEAFF.

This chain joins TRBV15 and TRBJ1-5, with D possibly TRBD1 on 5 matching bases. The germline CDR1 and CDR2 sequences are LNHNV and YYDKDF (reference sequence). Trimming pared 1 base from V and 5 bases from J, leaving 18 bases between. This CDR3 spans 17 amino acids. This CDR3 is CATSRGGTGRVYQPQHF. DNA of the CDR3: TGTGCCACCAGCAGAGGAGGTACAGGCAGAGTTTATCAGCCCCAGCATTTT.

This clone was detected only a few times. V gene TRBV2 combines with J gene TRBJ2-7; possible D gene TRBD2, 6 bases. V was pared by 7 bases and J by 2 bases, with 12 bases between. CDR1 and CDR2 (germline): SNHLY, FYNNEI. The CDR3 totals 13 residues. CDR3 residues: CASNRRDTYEQYF. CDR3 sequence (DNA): TGTGCCAGCAACAGGCGGGATACCTACGAGCAGTACTTC. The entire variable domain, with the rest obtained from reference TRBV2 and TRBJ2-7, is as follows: EPEVTQTPSHQVTQMGQEVILRCVPISNHLYFYWYRQILGQKVEFLVSFYNNEISEKSEIFDDQFSVERPDGSNFTLKIRSTKLEDSAMYFCASNRRDTYEQYFGPGTRLTVT.